Detailed here is one T cell receptor beta chain. Its antigen is unknown. TCR beta libraries were prepared from cDNA with unique molecular identifiers. TCRdb re-called the PCR reads with MiXCR, one entry per CDR3 protein. The sample includes more than 450,000 distinct CDR3 sequences, about 40% of them seen just once. This sample was taken from a study of post-analysis software for immune sequencing data. Across the study: Some patients lacked subtype; others had relapsing-remitting, secondary progressive or progressive-relapsing disease. Study observations and caveats: There were a few TRBV segments more frequent in patients than controls, and TRBV5-6, TRBV5-1 and TRBV20-1 were among them.

Trimming cost V 2 bases and J 1 base, with 10 bases left between them. The CDR3 runs 16 residues. Germline CDR1 SGHRS, CDR2 YFSETQ. The origin of this receptor is a girl aged 5-17 years with multiple sclerosis. The chain couples TRBV5-1 to TRBJ2-6; D gene unclear. Input material: blood. CDR3 nucleotides: TGCGCCAGCAGCTTTTCTTCAGAGTCTGGGGCCAACGTCCTGACTTTC. It yields the protein CASSFSSESGANVLTF.